These T cell receptor beta chains were read from a single sample in a study of T cell repertoires in cytomegalovirus infection. Their recognized antigens are unknown. TCRdb redid the calling of the reads with MiXCR, one entry per CDR3 protein. The sample consists of hundreds of thousands of distinct CDR3 sequences, approximately 30% of them appearing once. The specimen was cultured CD8+ T cells from PBMCs, collected from culture after CMV antigen stimulation. The receptors were sampled from a human donor in good health (CMV status not recorded). Some clones in this sample may be carry-over from other donors' samples. Each CDR3 is given with its conserved first and last residue. The order of the fields is clone size, V gene, J gene, D gene, CDR3 protein, CDR3 DNA. A D gene is named only where the DNA matches it firmly. The size entry is marked missing in some rows and otherwise reads once, few, many or a size class.

many	TRBV6-5	TRBJ2-5	TRBD1	CASSFTGGETQYF	TGTGCCAGCAGCTTTACAGGGGGCGAGACCCAGTACTTC
few	TRBV24-1	TRBJ2-1	TRBD2	CATSPGGNEQFF	TGTGCCACCAGTCCGGGAGGCAATGAGCAGTTCTTC
.	TRBV10-3	TRBJ1-5	TRBD1	CAISEDRVGNQPQHF	TGTGCCATCAGTGAGGACAGGGTTGGTAATCAGCCCCAGCATTTT
few	TRBV6-2/TRBV6-3	TRBJ2-1	TRBD1	CASIGQGGLDEQFF	TGTGCCAGTATTGGACAGGGCGGACTGGATGAGCAGTTCTTC
few	TRBV4-1	TRBJ2-3	TRBD1	CASSQVPGQVGANTDTQYF	TGCGCCAGCAGCCAAGTCCCGGGACAGGTTGGAGCTAACACAGATACGCAGTATTTT
.	TRBV28	TRBJ1-2	.	CASSPHSYGYTF	TGTGCCAGCAGTCCCCACAGCTATGGCTACACCTTC
.	TRBV12-3/TRBV12-4	TRBJ1-1	.	CASSTGHPWNTEAFF	TGTGCCAGCAGTACAGGTCATCCCTGGAACACTGAAGCTTTCTTT
many	TRBV7-2	TRBJ2-7	.	CASSLPRAPYEQYF	TGTGCCAGCAGCTTGCCCAGAGCCCCCTACGAGCAGTACTTC
once	TRBV6-2/TRBV6-3	TRBJ2-5	.	CASSLPDANLQETQYF	TGTGCCAGCAGTCTACCGGACGCAAACCTTCAAGAGACCCAGTACTTC
.	TRBV19	TRBJ2-6	.	CASSIGWVAGANVLTF	TGTGCCAGTAGTATAGGTTGGGTAGCTGGGGCCAACGTCCTGACTTTC
few	TRBV20-1	TRBJ2-1	TRBD1	CSARDRGNNEQFF	TGCAGTGCCCGGGACAGGGGGAACAATGAGCAGTTCTTC
.	TRBV29-1	TRBJ1-1	.	CSVESTGGFRTEAFF	TGCAGCGTTGAATCTACGGGGGGGTTTAGGACTGAAGCTTTCTTT
.	TRBV20-1	TRBJ2-2	.	CSADTTNTGELFF	TGCAGTGCTGACACCACGAACACCGGGGAGCTGTTTTTT
.	TRBV14	TRBJ2-1	.	CASKTSGAHEQFF	TGTGCCAGCAAAACTTCGGGGGCCCATGAGCAGTTCTTC
few	TRBV9	TRBJ2-7	.	CASSSPFSYEQYF	TGTGCCAGCAGCTCGCCCTTCTCCTACGAGCAGTACTTC
.	TRBV25-1	TRBJ2-1	.	CASSVGAREFF	TGTGCCAGCAGTGTAGGCGCCCGAGAGTTCTTC
.	TRBV7-8	TRBJ2-1	.	CASSQKAVTRPNPTNEQFF	TGTGCCAGCAGCCAAAAGGCCGTAACAAGACCCAACCCCACCAATGAGCAGTTCTTC
many	TRBV12-3/TRBV12-4	TRBJ2-1	TRBD1	CASNLGGEAPNEQFF	TGTGCCAGCAATCTAGGGGGCGAGGCCCCTAATGAGCAGTTCTTC
.	TRBV7-6	TRBJ1-2	.	CASSSSGERNYGYTF	TGTGCCAGCAGCTCTTCAGGGGAGAGGAACTATGGCTACACCTTC
many	TRBV13	TRBJ2-5	.	CASSYQETQYF	TGTGCCAGCAGCTACCAAGAGACCCAGTACTTC
.	TRBV27	TRBJ1-5	.	CASSLQGIQPQHF	TGTGCCAGCAGTCTACAGGGTATTCAGCCCCAGCATTTT
.	TRBV20-1	TRBJ2-7	.	CSAQWGAPEQYF	TGCAGTGCCCAGTGGGGGGCGCCCGAGCAGTACTTC
few	TRBV29-1	TRBJ2-1	.	CSVFTGVTYNEQFF	TGCAGCGTTTTTACGGGAGTAACCTACAATGAGCAGTTCTTC
.	TRBV7-9	TRBJ1-2	TRBD1	CASSEDRGRYGYTF	TGTGCCAGCAGCGAGGACAGGGGACGCTATGGCTACACCTTC
.	TRBV11-1	TRBJ2-3	TRBD1	CASSPDRRTDTQYF	TGTGCCAGCAGCCCGGACAGGCGCACAGATACGCAGTATTTT